The 28 T cell receptor beta chains presented below share a single source sample, sequenced in a study of metastatic and nonmetastatic thyroid tumors. MiXCR was used by TCRdb to re-call the PCR reads. The table shows 30,000 to 45,000 clones, with 25% to 30% occurring only once. Among the patients, none had received any treatment before thyroid surgery. What was sequenced was blood. The receptors originated from a female donor with papillary thyroid cancer or a benign thyroid nodule (not recorded which). Some clones in this sample may be carry-over from other donors' samples.

This clone was found many times. The J gene is TRBJ2-5, the V gene TRBV18; 10 nucleotides match TRBD2. Germline V CDR1 and CDR2: KGHSH, LQKENI. The CDR3 extends over 16 amino acids. V dropped 3 bases and J dropped 5; count of bases not matched to a gene: 9. The CDR3 loop is CASSPLAGETPETQYF. In DNA, the CDR3 is TGTGCCAGCTCACCTCTAGCGGGAGAAACGCCCGAGACCCAGTACTTC.

This sequence joins TRBV6-9 and TRBJ2-5, with 9 positions matching TRBD1. Germline lookup yields CDR1 MNHGY and CDR2 SVAAGI. Losses at the gene ends were 3 bases for V and 4 bases for J; bases not matched to a gene: 3. The CDR3 spans 14 residues. This CDR3 reads CASSYGTGPETQYF. The CDR3 nucleotides are TGTGCCAGCAGTTACGGGACAGGGCCAGAGACCCAGTACTTC.

This clone was counted many times. This rearrangement joins TRBV6-2 or TRBV6-3 to TRBJ2-1; TRBD2 aligns across 9 bases. CDR3 length: 16 residues. Looked up from germline, CDR1 is MNHEY and CDR2 is SVGEGT. With 6 bases clipped from V and 7 bases from J, the junction kept 13 bases outside the gene matches. CDR3 DNA: TGTGCCAGCAGCCCAAGGGGGGCGGGGGGGCCTAATGAGCAGTTCTTC. Protein product: CASSPRGAGGPNEQFF.

The chain uses TRBV20-1 and TRBJ2-3; 11 bases match TRBD1. The germline gives CDR1 DFQATT, CDR2 SNEGSKA (reference sequence). J lost 3 bases, V lost 5 bases, and 7 bases had no gene match. The length of the CDR3 is 15 residues. The DNA of the CDR3 is TGCAGTGCTGACGGACAGGGGGCGCGGACAGATACGCAGTATTTT. This encodes CSADGQGARTDTQYF.

This clone was counted at least ten times. The chain couples TRBV6-1 to TRBJ2-5; 12 bases are shared with TRBD2. The CDR3 totals 17 residues. Looked up from germline, CDR1 is MNHNS and CDR2 is SASEGT. V was clipped by 6 bases and J by 3 bases; unmatched bases: 11. The CDR3 DNA reads TGTGCCAGCAGCCCTAGGACTAGCGGGAATCTTAAAGAGACCCAGTACTTC. Its translation is CASSPRTSGNLKETQYF.

This clone showed up many times. The chain is built from TRBV12-3 or TRBV12-4 and TRBJ2-3; D is unresolved. The length of the CDR3 is 15 residues. The V end lost 10 bases, the J end lost 0 bases, and 17 bases lay between the germline ends. The CDR3 protein is CATYSVRPSTDTQYF. The DNA for the CDR3 is TGTGCCACCTATTCAGTGCGCCCAAGCACAGATACGCAGTATTTT.

This clone occurred a few times. Relative to the germline gene, one junction end is altered; a read error may explain this. The V and J genes are TRBV6-5 and TRBJ2-1; 10 bases align to TRBD2. The CDR3 is made up of 16 amino acids. Per germline, CDR1 MNHEY and CDR2 SVGAGI. The CDR3 DNA reads TGTGCCAGCAGTTACGGGGCTAGCGGGGGATTCAATGAACAGTTCTTC. This translates into CASSYGASGGFNEQFF.

The chain recombines TRBV30 with TRBJ1-1; D may be TRBD1 (5 bases). V gave up 2 bases and J gave up 1 base, with 17 bases separating them. This CDR3 is 16 amino acids long. Germline V gives CDR1 GTSNPN, CDR2 SVGIG (reference sequence). The CDR3 nucleotides are TGTGCCTGGAGTAGTTGGGGCGACAGAAAGAACACTGAAGCTTTCTTT. It encodes CAWSSWGDRKNTEAFF.

The chain links TRBV27 to TRBJ2-7, with a tentative D call TRBD1 (6 bases). In germline, CDR1 is MNHEY, CDR2 SMNVEV (reference sequence). The CDR3 sequence is 15 residues long. Trimming cost V 6 bases and J 4 bases, with 19 bases left between them. For the CDR3, the DNA is TGTGCCAGCAGGTCCGTCGCAGCAGGGGTTTACGAGCAGTACGTC. This sequence encodes CASRSVAAGVYEQYV.

This clone was counted many times. The same CDR3 can be traced to other DNA sequences in this sample. The rearrangement links TRBV11-1 to TRBJ2-7, with a weak D call TRBD2 (6 bases). Trimming removed 5 bases from V and 4 bases from J, with 21 bases in between. Germline V gene lookup returns CDR1 SGHAT and CDR2 FQDESV (reference sequence). This CDR3 has 16 residues. CDR3 sequence: CASSPGSSLARYEQYF. The DNA for the CDR3 is TGTGCCAGCAGCCCTGGGAGTAGTCTAGCGAGATACGAGCAGTACTTC.

Ten or more counts support this clone. V gene TRBV15 combines with J gene TRBJ2-6; D is uncertain. The V gene's germline CDR1 is LNHNV and CDR2 YYDKDF (reference sequence). Trimming took off 0 bases at V and 1 base at J, with 10 bases between the two ends. The CDR3 loop spans 17 amino acids. CDR3 nucleotides: TGTGCCACCAGCAGAGAGGGTATTTTATCTGGGGCCAACGTCCTGACTTTC. Translating it yields CATSREGILSGANVLTF.

Many counts were recorded for this clone. This rearrangement joins TRBV11-3 to TRBJ2-1; a weak D match, TRBD1 (6 bases). There are 15 residues in the CDR3. From germline, CDR1 is SGHNT and CDR2 YENEEA. V shed 5 bases and J shed 2 bases, with 13 bases lying between them. CDR3 residues: CASSPRGGPYNEQFF. In nucleotides, the CDR3 is TGTGCCAGCAGCCCCAGGGGTGGACCCTACAATGAGCAGTTCTTC.

The V call is TRBV10-3, the J call TRBJ2-2; D may be TRBD1 or TRBD2 (5 bases each). The germline V and J ends were trimmed by 9 bases and 0 bases, with 14 bases remaining between them. Germline assignment: CDR1 ENHRY and CDR2 SYGVKD. The CDR3 length is 15 residues. The CDR3 is CAIGTASSNTGELFF. DNA of the CDR3: TGTGCCATAGGGACCGCATCCTCGAACACCGGGGAGCTGTTTTTT.

This chain links TRBV15 with TRBJ2-7; the D gene is possibly TRBD2 (6 bases). Germline CDR1 LNHNV, CDR2 YYDKDF (reference sequence). This CDR3 spans 17 amino acids. V shed 0 bases and J shed 2 bases, with 17 bases lying between them. DNA for the CDR3: TGTGCCACCAGCAGAGACTTTTGGGGGTCGGGGGCCTACGAGCAGTACTTC. It encodes CATSRDFWGSGAYEQYF.

This clone was picked up a small number of times. This chain joins TRBV30 and TRBJ2-7; no clear D gene. V was cut by 2 bases and J by 2 bases, with 10 bases left in between. The germline CDR1 and CDR2 sequences are GTSNPN and SVGIG (reference sequence). The CDR3 is 13 amino acids. CDR3 residues: CAWSRAPTYEQYF. CDR3 sequence (DNA): TGTGCCTGGAGTAGGGCACCAACCTACGAGCAGTACTTC.

This clone has at least ten counts. The V and J genes are TRBV27 and TRBJ2-4; weak D call: TRBD2 (6 bases). The CDR3 has 15 amino acids. V was clipped by 3 bases and J by 7 bases, with 16 bases between them. CDR1 MNHEY and CDR2 SMNVEV come from the germline V gene (reference sequence). The chain's CDR3 is CASSLVAGPGNIQYF. In nucleotides, the CDR3 is TGTGCCAGCAGTTTGGTCGCGGGGCCAGGGAACATTCAGTACTTC.

V usage is TRBV11-2 and J usage is TRBJ1-4, with a weak D call TRBD1 (6 bases). V lost 8 bases to trimming and J lost 5 bases, with 15 bases between them. The CDR3 loop spans 14 amino acids. CDR1 SGHAT and CDR2 FQNNGV come from the germline V gene. The CDR3 loop is CASRTGWDNEKLFF. DNA for the CDR3: TGTGCCAGCCGAACAGGGTGGGACAATGAAAAACTGTTTTTT.

This clone has ten or more counts. This CDR3 is also generated by other DNA sequences in the sample. The chain carries TRBV10-3 and TRBJ2-5; 9 nucleotides align to TRBD1. This CDR3 has 14 amino acids. With V trimmed by 5 bases and J by 3 bases, 4 bases remained unmatched. Germline V gives CDR1 ENHRY, CDR2 SYGVKD. The CDR3 spells CAISPRDREETQYF. The CDR3 nucleotides read TGTGCCATCAGTCCCCGGGACAGGGAAGAGACCCAGTACTTC.

The sample holds many counts of this clone. The chain employs TRBV20-1 and TRBJ1-4; D is uncertain. The CDR3 is 11 residues long. Trimming took 0 bases from V and 8 from J, leaving 4 bases between them. The germline V gene encodes CDR1 DFQATT and CDR2 SNEGSKA (reference sequence). The CDR3 DNA reads as TGCAGTGCTAGAGATCGGGAAAAACTGTTTTTT. Translating gives CSARDREKLFF.

The gene calls are TRBV6-6 and TRBJ2-1; D is unclear. The CDR3 contains 12 residues. V lost 4 bases and J 10 bases, leaving 11 bases between the germline ends. CDR1 MNHNY and CDR2 SVGAGI come from the germline V gene (reference sequence). The CDR3 reads CASSSRDDEQFF. The CDR3 nucleotides read TGTGCCAGCAGTTCCCGAGACGACGAGCAGTTCTTC.

This clone appeared many times. CDR3 residues: CASSPPLAGGKNIQYF. The CDR3 DNA sequence: TGTGCCAGCAGCCCTCCCTTAGCGGGGGGCAAAAACATTCAGTACTTC. This chain links TRBV6-1 with TRBJ2-4, with 10 bases lining up with TRBD2. V lost 6 bases and J lost 3; bases outside the gene matches: 8. The CDR3 totals 16 residues. Germline CDR1 is MNHNS and CDR2 is SASEGT.

The gene calls are TRBV7-9 and TRBJ2-1; D might be TRBD2 (6 bases). Trimming took 8 bases from V and 5 from J, leaving 10 bases between them. The CDR3 spans 12 residues. Germline V gene lookup returns CDR1 SEHNR and CDR2 FQNEAQ (reference sequence). The CDR3: CASHGGNNEQFF. CDR3 bases: TGTGCCAGCCACGGGGGAAACAATGAGCAGTTCTTC.

Sample share makes this clone medium-sized. The chain joins TRBV6-1 to TRBJ2-1; D perhaps matches TRBD1 (6 bases). CDR1 is MNHNS, CDR2 SASEGT, per germline. Trimming took 5 bases from V and 5 from J, leaving 13 bases between them. The CDR3 has 14 residues. The CDR3, as DNA: TGTGCCAGCAGTATACAGGGAACTAACAATGAGCAGTTCTTC. It translates to CASSIQGTNNEQFF.

This clone was seen at least ten times. The chain uses TRBV20-1 and TRBJ2-1; 10 nucleotides match TRBD2. V was clipped by 6 bases and J by 2 bases; unmatched bases: 10. This CDR3 is 16 amino acids long. In germline, CDR1 is DFQATT, CDR2 SNEGSKA (reference sequence). This CDR3 is CSADLQRGGAYNEQFF. The CDR3 DNA sequence: TGCAGTGCCGACCTTCAGCGGGGGGGGGCCTACAATGAGCAGTTCTTC.

This clone occurred many times. V gene TRBV5-1 combines with J gene TRBJ2-2; 11 positions match TRBD1. The CDR3 totals 17 residues. The germline V gene has CDR1 SGHRS and CDR2 YFSETQ. With 8 bases clipped from V and 4 bases from J, the junction kept 13 bases outside the gene matches. CDR3 protein: CASWQGTGGRVTGELFF. The CDR3 region has the DNA TGCGCCAGTTGGCAGGGGACAGGGGGAAGAGTCACCGGGGAGCTGTTTTTT.

Regarding this clone: This may arise from a read error, as a much more abundant clone is one base away. V gene TRBV28 combines with J gene TRBJ2-3; maybe TRBD2 (5 bases). Germline lookup yields CDR1 MDHEN and CDR2 SYDVKM. The CDR3 is made up of 16 amino acids. CDR3 nucleotide sequence: TGTGCCGGCAGTCCCCCGCGGGTGGGCCTCACAGATACGCAGTATTTT. This encodes CAGSPPRVGLTDTQYF.

The chain uses TRBV20-1 and TRBJ2-7; 7 positions agree with TRBD2. CDR3 size: 13 residues. With V trimmed by 5 bases and J by 2 bases, 6 bases remained unmatched. Germline CDR1 is DFQATT and CDR2 is SNEGSKA (reference sequence). The CDR3 region is CSAAGGTTYEQYF. The CDR3 nucleotides read TGCAGTGCTGCCGGGGGGACCACCTACGAGCAGTACTTC.

A note on this clone: The same CDR3 is also encoded by other DNA sequences in this sample. The chain employs TRBV7-2 and TRBJ2-5, with D possibly matching TRBD1 (5 bases). V was clipped by 5 bases and J by 4 bases, with 14 bases between them. The germline V gene has CDR1 SGHTA and CDR2 FQGNSA. This CDR3 has 14 residues. The CDR3: CASSPDSTRETQYF. CDR3 nucleotide sequence: TGTGCCAGCAGCCCTGACAGTACCCGAGAGACCCAGTACTTC. Full variable domain (missing parts from reference TRBV7-2 and TRBJ2-5): GAGVSQSPSNKVTEKGKDVELRCDPISGHTALYWYRQSLGQGLEFLIYFQGNSAPDKSGLPSDRFSAERTGGSVSTLTIQRTQQEDSAVYLCASSPDSTRETQYFGPGTRLLVL.